A selection of T cell receptor beta chains follows, all from one sample in a study of cytomegalovirus exposure and HLA in healthy donors. This table comes from immunoSEQ multiplex PCR, and its TCRdb copy is limited to in-frame clones, with some not included. The sample data list over 20,000 clones. Material: PBMCs. The receptor set was obtained from a man between 60 and 70 years old in good health and CMV-seropositive. The CDR3 runs from the conserved cysteine through the conserved F or W. D genes are given only for firm matches. Clone size, where shown, is once, few, many, or a class for clones that have expanded.

V gene	D gene	J gene	clone size	CDR3 DNA	CDR3 protein
TRBV5-1	TRBD2	TRBJ2-3	.	TGCGCCAGCAGCTTGGAAGGGAGGGCAGATACGCAGTATTTT	CASSLEGRADTQYF
TRBV28	TRBD1	TRBJ1-3	.	TGTGCCAGCAGTACAAGGGGGCTGAGGGGAAACACCATATATTTT	CASSTRGLRGNTIYF
TRBV19	TRBD1	TRBJ2-7	.	TGTGCCAGTAGCCCGGGGACAGGGGCCACCTACGAGCAGTACTTC	CASSPGTGATYEQYF
TRBV29-1	TRBD1	TRBJ1-2	.	TGCAGCGTTTCTCGGAATACAGGGGCGGATGGCTACACCTTC	CSVSRNTGADGYTF
TRBV18	.	TRBJ1-2	.	TGTGCCAGCTCACCGTCCTCAACCGGAGGGTACTATGGCTACACCTTC	CASSPSSTGGYYGYTF
TRBV15	.	TRBJ1-1	.	TGTGCCACCAGCAGAGATTACGGGGAGGTGGGGGCTTTCTTT	CATSRDYGEVGAFF
TRBV5-1	.	TRBJ1-2	.	TGCGCCAGCAGCGGCGGGGGCAGGGGCGCATATGGCTACACCTTC	CASSGGGRGAYGYTF
TRBV6-5	TRBD2	TRBJ2-7	medium-sized	TGTGCCAGCAGTGCCGGGACTAGCTTCTACGAGCAGTACTTC	CASSAGTSFYEQYF
TRBV6-6	TRBD2	TRBJ2-3	.	TGTGCCAGCACGGATAGCGGGGGAATACTAACGCAGTATTTT	CASTDSGGILTQYF
TRBV23-1	.	TRBJ2-7	.	TGCGCCAGCAGTCTACCCCATCCCGACAGGACCTACGAGCAGTACTTC	CASSLPHPDRTYEQYF
TRBV25-1	.	TRBJ2-5	.	TGTGCCAGCAGTGAGTGGCAGGGTAGGGAGACCCAGTACTTC	CASSEWQGRETQYF
TRBV9	TRBD2	TRBJ2-4	.	TGTGCCAGCAGTTCCACGGGACTAGGAGGGAACATTCAGTACTTC	CASSSTGLGGNIQYF
TRBV4-1	.	TRBJ1-1	.	TGCGCCAGCAGCCAAGATCTACGGGCTGAAGCTTTCTTT	CASSQDLRAEAFF
TRBV4-1	TRBD1	TRBJ1-6	.	TGCGCCAGCAGCCCTCAGACAGGGGGTGGCTCACCCCTCCACTTT	CASSPQTGGGSPLHF
TRBV25-1	TRBD1	TRBJ2-2	.	TGTGCCAGCAGTGAATTGTACAGGGGGGTCACCGGGATGAAGCTGTTTTTT	CASSELYRGVTGMKLFF
TRBV20-1	.	TRBJ2-5	.	TGCAGTGTGGGTAGCCGAGAGACCCAGTACTTC	CSVGSRETQYF
TRBV7-9	.	TRBJ2-7	.	TGTGCCAGCAGCTTATCAGGGGGGTACGAGCAGTACTTC	CASSLSGGYEQYF